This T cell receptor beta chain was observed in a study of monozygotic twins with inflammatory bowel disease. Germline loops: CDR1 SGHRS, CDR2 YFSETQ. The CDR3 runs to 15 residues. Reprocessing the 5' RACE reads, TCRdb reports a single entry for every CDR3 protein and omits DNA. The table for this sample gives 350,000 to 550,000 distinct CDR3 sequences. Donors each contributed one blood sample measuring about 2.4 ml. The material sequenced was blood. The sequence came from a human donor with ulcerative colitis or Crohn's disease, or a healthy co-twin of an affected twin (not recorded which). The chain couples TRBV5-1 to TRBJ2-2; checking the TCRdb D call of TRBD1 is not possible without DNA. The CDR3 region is CASSPEGVNTGELFF.